The 28 T cell receptor beta chains presented below share a single source sample, sequenced in a study of T cells after yellow fever vaccination. Using its own MiXCR run on the 5' RACE reads, TCRdb lists one record per CDR3 protein. The data hold some 500,000 distinct CDR3 sequences, with less than 15% observed a single time. The material sequenced was PBMCs, taken on the day of the yellow fever booster vaccination. These receptors came from a man aged 25 to 45 who received the YFV17D yellow fever vaccine.

CDR3 amino acids: CASTTQGRGRLFEAFF. The CDR3 nucleotides are TGTGCCAGTACCACACAGGGCCGAGGGCGGCTGTTTGAAGCTTTCTTT. V gene TRBV19 combines with J gene TRBJ1-1, with D maybe TRBD1 (6 bases). The length of the CDR3 is 16 residues. V gave up 7 bases and J gave up 7 bases, with 25 bases separating them. Germline CDR1 reads LNHDA; CDR2 reads SQIVND (reference sequence).

V and J are TRBV4-3 and TRBJ2-2; 9 positions match TRBD1. The trim removed 3 bases at V and 6 bases at J, leaving 11 bases unmatched. The length of the CDR3 is 17 residues. The germline gives CDR1 LGHNA, CDR2 YSLEER. The DNA for the CDR3 is TGCGCCAGCAGCCACGACAGGGGGGGTAGTATCGCCGGGGAGCTGTTTTTT. As protein: CASSHDRGGSIAGELFF.

V and J are TRBV7-2 and TRBJ2-7; no clear D gene. Trimming cost V 1 base and J 6 bases, with 7 bases left between them. Germline lookup yields CDR1 SGHTA and CDR2 FQGNSA. This CDR3 contains 12 residues. The DNA for the CDR3 is TGTGCCAGCAGCTTAGTCCGGTTCGAGCAGTACTTC. Translation gives CASSLVRFEQYF.

At least ten counts were recorded for this clonotype. V is TRBV9 and J is TRBJ2-7, with D possibly being TRBD1 (7 bases). Trimming stripped 2 bases from V and 3 bases from J, with 9 bases between. The germline V gene has CDR1 SGDLS and CDR2 YYNGEE. This CDR3 region has 13 residues. In DNA form, the CDR3 reads TGTGCCAGCAGCGTTCAGGGGGGCTACGAGCAGTACTTC. Amino acid sequence: CASSVQGGYEQYF.

There are many counts of this clonotype. This chain's CDR3 is CASSKTGPLGYTF. In DNA, the CDR3 is TGTGCCAGCAGCAAAACAGGGCCGTTAGGCTACACCTTC. The rearrangement joins TRBV7-2 to TRBJ1-2; possibly TRBD1 for D (6 bases). Trimming removed 5 bases at V and 8 bases at J, with 15 bases between. Germline CDR1 and CDR2: SGHTA and FQGNSA. The CDR3 extends over 13 amino acids.

V usage is TRBV7-2 and J usage is TRBJ1-1, with D unclear. The V end was cut by 7 bases, the J end by 3 bases, with 15 bases between. The germline V gene encodes CDR1 SGHTA and CDR2 FQGNSA. The CDR3 length is 14 residues. The CDR3 region has the DNA TGTGCCAGCACCAAGGCGGGCAGCTACACTGAAGCTTTCTTT. It yields the protein CASTKAGSYTEAFF.

This clonotype was detected a few times. The CDR3 DNA reads as TGTGCCAGCAGTTTATTTTTGGGCGGGAGAGTCATTGAAGAGCAGTACTTC. Protein: CASSLFLGGRVIEEQYF. The rearrangement uses TRBV12-3 or TRBV12-4 and TRBJ2-7; 7 bases are shared with TRBD2. The CDR3 has 17 residues. The V gene end was trimmed by 2 bases and the J gene end by 7 bases; junction bases not matched to a gene: 17.

The V and J genes are TRBV7-9 and TRBJ1-1; D remains unclear. Germline V lookup: CDR1 SEHNR, CDR2 FQNEAQ (reference sequence). The CDR3 extends over 13 amino acids. Trimming shortened V by 3 bases and J by 8 bases, and 13 bases separated the two germline ends. The DNA of the CDR3 is TGTGCCAGCAGCTTCCCAGCCAGAGCCGAAGCTTTCTTT. Its protein is CASSFPARAEAFF.

The chain carries TRBV20-1 and TRBJ2-1; 11 nucleotides line up with TRBD2. V lost 1 base to trimming and J lost 9 bases; unmatched junction nucleotides: 8. CDR3 size: 15 residues. Germline loops: CDR1 DFQATT, CDR2 SNEGSKA (reference sequence). The CDR3 is CSARGVLAGAGEQFF. CDR3 sequence (DNA): TGCAGTGCTAGAGGGGTACTAGCGGGAGCTGGTGAGCAGTTCTTC.

CDR3 bases: TGCAGTGCCATGACATCCAATGAGCAGTTCTTC. It is translated as CSAMTSNEQFF. The chain combines TRBV20-1 with TRBJ2-1; no clear D. The V end was cut by 6 bases, the J end by 6 bases, with 9 bases between. This CDR3 has 11 amino acids. Looked up from germline, CDR1 is DFQATT and CDR2 is SNEGSKA (reference sequence).

This clonotype appeared a few times. The chain recombines TRBV18 with TRBJ2-4, with D perhaps TRBD1 (5 bases). Between the trimmed V and J ends, which lost 6 bases and 0 bases, there was a span of 15 bases. The germline CDR1 and CDR2 sequences are KGHSH and LQKENI. The CDR3 runs 16 residues. CDR3 sequence: CASSPANRLAKNIQYF. The CDR3 DNA follows: TGTGCCAGCTCGCCTGCCAACAGGCTAGCCAAAAACATTCAGTACTTC.

There are a few counts of this clonotype. The genes are TRBV18 and TRBJ2-7, with 11 bases matching TRBD2. Germline V gene sequence: CDR1 KGHSH, CDR2 LQKENI. This CDR3 spans 15 amino acids. The junction had 6 bases not matched to a gene; V was cut back by 6 bases and J by 2 bases. CDR3 sequence reads: CASSIQGLAAYEQYF. In nucleotides, the CDR3 is TGTGCCAGCTCCATACAGGGACTAGCGGCCTACGAGCAGTACTTC.

This chain uses TRBV19 with TRBJ1-5; D possibly corresponds to TRBD1 (6 bases). The CDR3 has 16 amino acids. Germline values: CDR1 LNHDA, CDR2 SQIVND (reference sequence). V was clipped by 4 bases and J by 4 bases, with 17 bases between them. The CDR3 region has the DNA TGTGCCAGTAGTACAAAACAGGGCCTTTTGAATCAGCCCCAGCATTTT. This gives the protein CASSTKQGLLNQPQHF.

V is TRBV11-2 and J is TRBJ2-3, with TRBD2 as a possible D gene (5 bases). V gave up 5 bases and J gave up 2 bases, with 11 bases separating them. CDR1 and CDR2 from the germline V gene are SGHAT and FQNNGV. The CDR3 is 14 amino acids. The CDR3 DNA is TGTGCCAGCAGCCCACTAGGAGCCACAGATACGCAGTATTTT. Residues: CASSPLGATDTQYF.

The genes are TRBV20-1 and TRBJ2-5; D gene unclear. The CDR3 covers 14 residues. With 0 bases removed from V and 5 bases from J, the gap between germline ends came to 13 bases. In germline, CDR1 is DFQATT, CDR2 SNEGSKA (reference sequence). In nucleotides, the CDR3 is TGCAGTGCTAGAGACTCCTTGGGGTGGGAGACCCAGTACTTC. It encodes CSARDSLGWETQYF.

This chain joins TRBV6-5 and TRBJ2-2; 9 bases align to TRBD1. This CDR3 region has 17 residues. The J segment lost 2 bases and the V segment lost 3 bases, leaving 7 bases of the junction unmatched. Per germline, CDR1 MNHEY and CDR2 SVGAGI. CDR3 loop: CASSYPGTGFNTGELFF. CDR3 sequence (DNA): TGTGCCAGCAGTTATCCCGGGACAGGGTTTAACACCGGGGAGCTGTTTTTT.

This clonotype has a handful of counts. The chain employs TRBV18 and TRBJ1-1; D uncertain. Germline V gives CDR1 KGHSH, CDR2 LQKENI. The CDR3 spans 15 residues. Trimming removed 6 bases from V and 0 bases from J, with 14 bases in between. Here the CDR3 reads CASSPANQLNTEAFF. As DNA, the CDR3 is TGTGCCAGCTCCCCGGCGAATCAATTGAACACTGAAGCTTTCTTT. The variable domain in full, completed from reference TRBV18 and TRBJ1-1, reads NAGVMQNPRHLVRRRGQEARLRCSPMKGHSHVYWYRQLPEEGLKFMVYLQKENIIDESGMPKERFSAEFPKEGPSILRIQQVVRGDSAAYFCASSPANQLNTEAFFGQGTRLTVV.

This clonotype was observed a few times. The chain carries TRBV7-2 and TRBJ2-3; D is unresolved. The CDR3 is 15 amino acids. Trimming cost V 1 base and J 4 bases, with 12 bases left between them. Germline lookup yields CDR1 SGHTA and CDR2 FQGNSA. The CDR3 reads CASSLGPVTSDTQYF. The CDR3 nucleotides are TGTGCCAGCAGCTTAGGTCCTGTTACCTCAGATACGCAGTATTTT.

This clonotype has more than one count but fewer than ten. This chain connects TRBV6-5 to TRBJ1-2, with a weak D call TRBD1 (6 bases). Trimming pared 2 bases from V and 7 bases from J, leaving 11 bases between. Germline loops: CDR1 MNHEY, CDR2 SVGAGI. This CDR3 is 13 amino acids long. The CDR3 coding sequence is TGTGCCAGCAGTTACGGGGGAGGGGGTGGCTACACCTTC. This gives the protein CASSYGGGGGYTF.

This clonotype was seen ten or more times. The chain carries TRBV11-2 and TRBJ1-1; D is possibly TRBD1 (5 bases). This CDR3 is 13 amino acids long. The germline V gene encodes CDR1 SGHAT and CDR2 FQNNGV. The V end lost 1 base, the J end lost 6 bases, and 9 bases lay between the germline ends. This chain's CDR3 is CASSLVTGAEAFF. As DNA, the CDR3 is TGTGCCAGCAGCTTAGTTACGGGGGCTGAAGCTTTCTTT.

The V call is TRBV28, the J call TRBJ1-4; D is perhaps TRBD1 (5 bases). This CDR3 contains 15 residues. Trimming took off 6 bases at V and 2 bases at J, with 13 bases between the two ends. The germline V gene has CDR1 MDHEN and CDR2 SYDVKM. The CDR3 DNA follows: TGTGCCAGCAGCCCTACCGGGGCCACTAATGAAAAACTGTTTTTT. Translated: CASSPTGATNEKLFF.

This clonotype occurred a few times. This rearrangement joins TRBV5-1 to TRBJ2-3; TRBD2 aligns across 8 bases. The CDR3 sequence is 14 residues long. The J segment lost 4 bases and the V segment lost 4 bases, leaving 5 bases of the junction unmatched. Per germline, CDR1 SGHRS and CDR2 YFSETQ. CDR3 DNA: TGCGCCAGCAGCACAGGACTAGCTTCAGATACGCAGTATTTT. The encoded protein is CASSTGLASDTQYF.

The sample holds many counts of this clonotype. The V call is TRBV5-1, the J call TRBJ1-1; no reliable D call. This CDR3 spans 13 amino acids. Germline V gene lookup returns CDR1 SGHRS and CDR2 YFSETQ. V dropped 5 bases and J dropped 6 bases, with 14 bases sitting between them. The CDR3 bases are TGCGCCAGCAGTCTTGACGGGCTATCTGAAGCTTTCTTT. Amino acids: CASSLDGLSEAFF.

This clonotype was counted only a few times. The rearrangement joins TRBV20-1 to TRBJ2-1; TRBD2 aligns across 12 bases. This CDR3 region has 14 residues. Per germline, CDR1 DFQATT and CDR2 SNEGSKA (reference sequence). The DNA of the CDR3 is TGCAGCGGATCGACTAGCGGGAGCAGTAATGAGCAGTTCTTC. This translates into CSGSTSGSSNEQFF.

The sample holds many counts of this clonotype. The V and J genes are TRBV29-1 and TRBJ1-1; 8 positions agree with TRBD1. The CDR3 is 13 amino acids. Unmatched junction bases numbered 7, after V lost 5 bases and J lost 5 bases. CDR1 and CDR2 (germline): SQVTM, ANQGSEA. CDR3 sequence reads: CSVIGQGRTEAFF. CDR3 DNA sequence: TGCAGCGTTATAGGACAGGGAAGGACTGAAGCTTTCTTT.

The chain recombines TRBV11-2 with TRBJ2-1; 10 nucleotides line up with TRBD1. There are 19 residues in the CDR3. Germline V gene lookup returns CDR1 SGHAT and CDR2 FQNNGV. After removal of 3 bases from V and 10 bases from J, the junction contained 21 bases not matched to a gene. CDR3 DNA: TGTGCCAGCAGCTTTCGACAGGGGGCCCCCCGATCCGGTCTATGGGAGCAGTTCTTC. It codes for CASSFRQGAPRSGLWEQFF.

CDR3 in amino acids: CASSLVLEAYNEQFF. The CDR3 bases are TGCGCCAGCAGCTTGGTCTTAGAGGCCTACAATGAGCAGTTCTTC. The rearrangement uses TRBV5-1 and TRBJ2-1, with D hard to call. With 0 bases removed from V and 2 bases from J, the gap between germline ends came to 9 bases. Germline V CDR1 and CDR2: SGHRS, YFSETQ. The CDR3 is 15 residues long. Based on the CDR3 plus reference TRBV5-1 and TRBJ2-1, the full variable domain is KAGVTQTPRYLIKTRGQQVTLSCSPISGHRSVSWYQQTPGQGLQFLFEYFSETQRNKGNFPGRFSGRQFSNSRSEMNVSTLELGDSALYLCASSLVLEAYNEQFFGPGTRLTVL.

The genes are TRBV4-3 and TRBJ2-1; possibly TRBD1 or TRBD2 for D (5 bases each). Germline CDR1 and CDR2: LGHNA and YSLEER. The ends were cut back, 1 base at V and 0 bases at J, with 13 bases in the middle. The CDR3 consists of 17 residues. The DNA of the CDR3 is TGCGCCAGCAGCCAAGGCCTTCCAGGGAGCTCCTACAATGAGCAGTTCTTC. Translation gives CASSQGLPGSSYNEQFF.